The clone carrying this T cell receptor (beta chain) was counted between two and nine times. The data stem from a study of blood T cell repertoires in COVID-19. As for the study in general: The study drew acute and convalescent COVID-19 samples from the United States, Italy and Spain. The cDNA or gDNA used as material had been derived from T cells, B-cell-depleted T cells, or PBMCs.

V was pared by 1 base and J by 9 bases, with 9 bases of the junction left unmatched. CDR1 and CDR2 (germline): LGHNA, YSLEER. The CDR3 extends over 15 amino acids. Source study methods: Nucleated cell counts were estimated from reference gene primer amplification. Here immunoSEQ multiplex PCR was the method, and the copy in TCRdb shows in-frame clones only, minus some. V and J calls and clone size come straight from that table; D and trimming were deduced from the DNA. The table has roughly 100,000 clones, approximately 80% seen once. Recruited during active infection, patients (from Seattle) were subsequently followed longitudinally.

This sequence originates from a man aged 80 or over with COVID-19, enrolled during active disease. V is TRBV4-3 and J is TRBJ2-1, with 7 bases matching TRBD2. The sequencing sample was made of peripheral blood. The CDR3 nucleotides read TGCGCCAGCAGCCAAGGTTACGGACTAGTAGGTGAGCAGTTCTTC. Its protein is CASSQGYGLVGEQFF.